The 24 T cell receptor beta chains listed next were all sequenced from one sample in a study of blood T cell repertoires in COVID-19 (dated by TCRdb to 2019 to 2021). The protocol used for the library was the immunoSEQ multiplex PCR assay. TCRdb provides this immuneACCESS table in a form limited to in-frame rearrangements. Some clones are lacking; in checked studies, under half of them reflect an unresolved V gene, and why the rest are absent is not known. This sample comprises more than 30,000 clones, about nine tenths of them detected only once. The ten largest make up about 25% of the sample. The sequenced material came from peripheral blood. These TCRs come from a man aged 50 to 60 with active or convalescent COVID-19.

V and J are TRBV18 and TRBJ2-7; 7 bases line up with TRBD2. J gave up 7 bases and V 3 bases, and 9 bases lay outside the gene matches. The CDR3 length is 14 residues. The germline CDR1 and CDR2 sequences are KGHSH and LQKENI. CDR3 sequence (DNA): TGTGCCAGCTCACCTTGGGCGGGAGTCCAGGAGCAGTACTTC. It translates to CASSPWAGVQEQYF.

The chain uses TRBV10-1 and TRBJ2-7; 8 nucleotides match TRBD2. CDR1 is WNHNN and CDR2 is SYGVQD in the germline V gene (reference sequence). Trimming took 9 bases from V and 0 from J; bases not matched to a gene: 13. The CDR3 consists of 16 residues. The CDR3: CARTGTSGAVSYEQYV. CDR3 sequence (DNA): TGCGCCAGGACCGGGACTAGTGGCGCCGTCTCCTACGAGCAGTACGTC.

The chain links TRBV6-5 to TRBJ2-7; D unresolved. In germline, CDR1 is MNHEY, CDR2 SVGAGI. Trimming stripped 6 bases from V and 3 bases from J, with 12 bases between. The CDR3 contains 13 residues. CDR3 DNA: TGTGCCAGCAGACGCAGTAAATTCTACGAGCAGTACGTC. As protein: CASRRSKFYEQYV.

The rearrangement uses TRBV10-1 and TRBJ1-2; TRBD1 matches at 8 bases. The V segment lost 2 bases and the J segment 7 bases; nucleotides outside the gene matches: 15. CDR3 size: 17 residues. Germline loops: CDR1 WNHNN, CDR2 SYGVQD (reference sequence). The CDR3 loop reads CASSEPRGRTGITGYTF. The DNA for the CDR3 is TGCGCCAGCAGTGAGCCCAGGGGCCGGACAGGGATCACTGGCTACACCTTC.

V is TRBV10-2 and J is TRBJ1-6; perhaps TRBD1 as D (5 bases). The CDR3 is 13 residues long. Germline CDR1 WSHSY, CDR2 SAAADI. Trimming pared 8 bases from V and 6 bases from J, leaving 11 bases between. The CDR3 loop reads CASLRQINSPLHF. The CDR3 bases are TGCGCCAGCCTTCGACAGATTAATTCACCCCTCCACTTT.

The chain employs TRBV18 and TRBJ1-1, with D perhaps TRBD1 (6 bases). The CDR3 has 14 amino acids. CDR1 is KGHSH and CDR2 is LQKENI in the germline V gene. Trimming stripped 3 bases from V and 5 bases from J, with 13 bases between. As DNA, the CDR3 is TGTGCCAGCTCACCCAACAGGGAAGGAACTGAAGCTTTCTTT. This codes for CASSPNREGTEAFF.

As concerns this clone: This specimen includes other DNA sequences encoding the same CDR3. The chain combines TRBV9 with TRBJ2-3, with a possible D match to TRBD2 (7 bases). CDR3 length: 15 residues. With 2 bases removed from V and 1 base from J, the gap between germline ends came to 11 bases. Germline V lookup: CDR1 SGDLS, CDR2 YYNGEE. The CDR3 sequence is CASSVLGGGTDTQYF. CDR3 bases: TGTGCCAGCAGCGTGTTAGGGGGGGGCACAGATACGCAGTATTTT.

This clone was counted once. This chain uses TRBV24-1 with TRBJ1-5; TRBD1 matches at 7 bases. Germline CDR1 KGHDR, CDR2 SFDVKD. Germline trimming cut 3 bases from V and 5 bases from J; bases unmatched to any gene: 3. The CDR3 contains 14 residues. DNA for the CDR3: TGTGCCACCAGTGATGACAGGGTGGATCAGCCCCAGCATTTT. Amino acid sequence: CATSDDRVDQPQHF.

The gene calls are TRBV5-4 and TRBJ1-5; D call uncertain. The ends were cut back, 0 bases at V and 0 bases at J, with 7 bases in the middle. Germline lookup yields CDR1 SGHNT and CDR2 YYREEE (reference sequence). The CDR3 totals 15 residues. DNA of the CDR3: TGTGCCAGCAGCTTGGGAGGGAATAGCAATCAGCCCCAGCATTTT. Protein sequence: CASSLGGNSNQPQHF.

This chain uses TRBV2 with TRBJ1-4; a possible D gene is TRBD1 (5 bases). Germline CDR1 is SNHLY and CDR2 is FYNNEI. V gave up 6 bases and J gave up 5 bases, with 13 bases separating them. CDR3 length equals 14 residues. The CDR3 here is CASRERRGNEKLFF. DNA of the CDR3: TGTGCCAGCAGAGAGAGGCGGGGGAATGAAAAACTGTTTTTT.

This clone was seen a single time. This rearrangement joins TRBV19 to TRBJ2-2, with D possibly TRBD2 on 7 matching bases. The CDR3 is 14 amino acids. Germline CDR1 is LNHDA and CDR2 is SQIVND (reference sequence). V was clipped by 8 bases and J by 5 bases, with 15 bases between them. CDR3 nucleotide sequence: TGTGCCAGTGCGCGGGGGCGGGAGACCGGGGAGCTGTTTTTT. It codes for CASARGRETGELFF.

The chain carries TRBV2 and TRBJ2-2; 8 bases fit TRBD2. Per the germline V gene, CDR1 is SNHLY and CDR2 is FYNNEI. V trimming: 6 bases; J trimming: 1 base; junction bases outside the gene matches: 4. The CDR3 spans 15 residues. CDR3 residues: CASSPGGVNTGELFF. Written as DNA, the CDR3 is TGTGCCAGCAGCCCCGGGGGGGTGAACACCGGGGAGCTGTTTTTT.

The rearrangement joins TRBV6-2 or TRBV6-3 to TRBJ1-6, with D unresolved. The CDR3 is made up of 15 amino acids. Germline CDR1 reads MNHEY; CDR2 reads SVGEGT. The germline V and J ends were trimmed by 6 bases and 0 bases, with 9 bases remaining between them. The chain's CDR3 is CASRPQVSYNSPLHF. The CDR3 coding sequence is TGTGCCAGCAGGCCTCAGGTCTCCTATAATTCACCCCTCCACTTT.

Concerning this clone itself: One end of the junction varies from germline; a read error may be responsible. This chain links TRBV6-1 with TRBJ1-5, with 8 bases aligning to TRBD1. The CDR3 is 16 residues long. Germline V CDR1 and CDR2: MNHNS, SASEGT. The CDR3 DNA is TGTGCCAGCGGTGAAGAGGACAGGGCTGGCAATCAGCCCCAGCATTTT. It specifies CASGEEDRAGNQPQHF.

This clone has a single count. The chain joins TRBV2 to TRBJ2-2; 10 bases line up with TRBD2. Germline V gives CDR1 SNHLY, CDR2 FYNNEI. The junction had 5 bases not matched to a gene; V was cut back by 7 bases and J by 6 bases. CDR3 size: 14 residues. In DNA, the CDR3 is TGTGCCAGCAATGGACTAGCGGCATCCGGGGAGCTGTTTTTT. It specifies CASNGLAASGELFF. Using reference TRBV2 and TRBJ2-2 for the parts outside the CDR3, the full variable domain is EPEVTQTPSHQVTQMGQEVILRCVPISNHLYFYWYRQILGQKVEFLVSFYNNEISEKSEIFDDQFSVERPDGSNFTLKIRSTKLEDSAMYFCASNGLAASGELFFGEGSRLTVL.

V usage is TRBV7-9 and J usage is TRBJ2-5; perhaps TRBD2 as D (6 bases). The germline CDR1 and CDR2 sequences are SEHNR and FQNEAQ (reference sequence). The CDR3 runs to 14 residues. V shed 6 bases and J shed 9 bases, with 20 bases lying between them. CDR3: CASSLGEASWAQYF. CDR3 nucleotides: TGTGCCAGCAGTCTCGGGGAGGCTAGCTGGGCCCAGTACTTC.

This clone was seen only once. This chain uses TRBV29-1 with TRBJ1-3; D uncertain. Germline-derived CDR1 and CDR2 are SQVTM and ANQGSEA. Trimming cost V 4 bases and J 9 bases, with 13 bases left between them. This CDR3 is 12 amino acids long. The CDR3 nucleotides are TGCAGCGTTGGAGAGGAGGGCCCCACCATATATTTT. Translated: CSVGEEGPTIYF. The full variable domain, rest sourced from reference TRBV29-1 and TRBJ1-3, is SAVISQKPSRDICQRGTSLTIQCQVDSQVTMMFWYRQQPGQSLTLIATANQGSEATYESGFVIDKFPISRPNLTFSTLTVSNMSPEDSSIYLCSVGEEGPTIYFGEGSWLTVV.

The chain combines TRBV20-1 with TRBJ2-3; D remains ambiguous. Per germline, CDR1 DFQATT and CDR2 SNEGSKA (reference sequence). The V end was cut by 3 bases, the J end by 2 bases, with 18 bases between. There are 16 residues in the CDR3. The CDR3 loop reads CSASTRLHQNTDTQYF. As DNA, the CDR3 is TGCAGTGCTAGTACCCGACTGCACCAAAACACAGATACGCAGTATTTT.

The chain employs TRBV19 and TRBJ2-1; TRBD2 agrees at 8 bases. The J segment lost 3 bases and the V segment lost 6 bases, leaving 7 bases of the junction unmatched. This CDR3 is built from 15 residues. From germline, CDR1 is LNHDA and CDR2 SQIVND (reference sequence). CDR3 nucleotides: TGTGCCAGTAGCGCGGGGGGCCGGCTCTACAATGAGCAGTTCTTC. Translated, it gives CASSAGGRLYNEQFF. The full variable domain, completed using reference TRBV19 and TRBJ2-1, is DGGITQSPKYLFRKEGQNVTLSCEQNLNHDAMYWYRQDPGQGLRLIYYSQIVNDFQKGDIAEGYSVSREKKESFPLTVTSAQKNPTAFYLCASSAGGRLYNEQFFGPGTRLTVL.

This rearrangement joins TRBV28 to TRBJ2-5; D possibly corresponds to TRBD1 (6 bases). This CDR3 has 13 residues. Trimming cost V 6 bases and J 0 bases, with 8 bases left between them. Germline V CDR1 and CDR2: MDHEN, SYDVKM. CDR3 residues: CASRRDNQETQYF. The CDR3 DNA reads as TGTGCCAGCAGACGGGACAACCAAGAGACCCAGTACTTC.

V gene TRBV2 combines with J gene TRBJ1-2; 7 positions match TRBD1. The CDR3 loop spans 16 amino acids. Germline trimming cut 6 bases from V and 6 bases from J; bases unmatched to any gene: 16. Germline V lookup: CDR1 SNHLY, CDR2 FYNNEI. The CDR3 nucleotides read TGTGCCAGCAGGAGGGACAGTACTACAGGACGAGATGGCTACACCTTC. Its translation: CASRRDSTTGRDGYTF.

V is TRBV7-6 and J is TRBJ1-1; no clear D gene. The germline V gene has CDR1 SGHVS and CDR2 FNYEAQ. V lost 2 bases and J lost 1, with 14 bases in between. The CDR3 is 16 amino acids. The CDR3, as DNA: TGTGCCAGCAGCTTAAATAATGCGAACTCGAACACTGAAGCTTTCTTT. Encoded protein: CASSLNNANSNTEAFF.

This chain links TRBV13 with TRBJ1-6, with 10 positions matching TRBD1. The CDR3 is made up of 14 amino acids. J lost 7 bases, V lost 7 bases, and 4 bases had no gene match. Germline assignment: CDR1 PRHDT and CDR2 FYEKMQ (reference sequence). The CDR3 loop reads CASKDRGINSPLHF. DNA of the CDR3: TGTGCCAGCAAGGACAGGGGGATCAATTCACCCCTCCACTTT. The whole variable domain, filled in from reference TRBV13 and TRBJ1-6, reads AAGVIQSPRHLIKEKRETATLKCYPIPRHDTVYWYQQGPGQDPQFLISFYEKMQSDKGSIPDRFSAQQFSDYHSELNMSSLELGDSALYFCASKDRGINSPLHFGNGTRLTVT.

The chain joins TRBV30 to TRBJ1-2, with D possibly being TRBD1 (5 bases). The CDR3 totals 15 residues. Trimming cost V 1 base and J 5 bases, with 17 bases left between them. The germline gives CDR1 GTSNPN, CDR2 SVGIG (reference sequence). Here the CDR3 DNA reads TGTGCCTGGAGTGCCCCCCCAGGGCTGGTTTATGGCTACACCTTC. It yields the protein CAWSAPPGLVYGYTF.